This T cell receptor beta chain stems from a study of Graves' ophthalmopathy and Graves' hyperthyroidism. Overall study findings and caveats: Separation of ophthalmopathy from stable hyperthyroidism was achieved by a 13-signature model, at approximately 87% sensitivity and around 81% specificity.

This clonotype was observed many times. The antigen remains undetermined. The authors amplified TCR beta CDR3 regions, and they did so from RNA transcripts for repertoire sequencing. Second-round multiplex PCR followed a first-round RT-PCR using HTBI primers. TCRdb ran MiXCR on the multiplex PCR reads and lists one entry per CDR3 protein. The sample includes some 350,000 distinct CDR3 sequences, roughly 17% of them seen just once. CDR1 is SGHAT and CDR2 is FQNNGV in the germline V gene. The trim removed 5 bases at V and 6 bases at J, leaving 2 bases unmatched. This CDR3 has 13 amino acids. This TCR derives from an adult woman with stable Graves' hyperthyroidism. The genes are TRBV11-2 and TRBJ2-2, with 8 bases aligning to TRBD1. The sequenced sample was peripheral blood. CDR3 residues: CASSVQGAGELFF. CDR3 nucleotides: TGTGCCAGCAGCGTACAGGGGGCCGGGGAGCTGTTTTTT.